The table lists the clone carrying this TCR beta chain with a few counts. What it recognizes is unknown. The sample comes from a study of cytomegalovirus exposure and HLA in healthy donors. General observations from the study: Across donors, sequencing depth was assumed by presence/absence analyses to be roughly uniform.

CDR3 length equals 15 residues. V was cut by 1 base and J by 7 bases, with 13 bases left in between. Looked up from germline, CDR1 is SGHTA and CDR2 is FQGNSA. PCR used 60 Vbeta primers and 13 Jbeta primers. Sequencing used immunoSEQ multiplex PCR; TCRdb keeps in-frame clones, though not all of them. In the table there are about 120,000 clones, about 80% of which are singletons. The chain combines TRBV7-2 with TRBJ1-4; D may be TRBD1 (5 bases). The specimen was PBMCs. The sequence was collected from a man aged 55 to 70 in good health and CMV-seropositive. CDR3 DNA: TGTGCCAGCAGCTTAGATGGGCGGAGGGGTGAAAAACTGTTTTTT. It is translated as CASSLDGRRGEKLFF.